This is a list of T cell receptor beta chains from one sample in a study of cytomegalovirus exposure and HLA in healthy donors. Data came from immunoSEQ multiplex PCR; TCRdb stores just in-frame clones and leaves some out. The table shows about 190,000 clones, with 60% to 85% occurring only once. The source material was PBMCs. Source of these receptors: a woman aged 40 to 55 in good health and CMV-seronegative. The CDR3 runs from the conserved cysteine through the conserved F or W. A D gene is named only where the DNA matches it firmly. The listing skips clone size in some rows; elsewhere it reads once, few, many or a size class.

J: TRBJ1-2; V: TRBV10-3; D: .; size: .; DNA: TGTGCCATCAGTGATTCCGGGGGCTATGGCTACACCTTC; CDR3: CAISDSGGYGYTF
J: TRBJ1-5; V: TRBV2; D: .; size: .; DNA: TGTGCCAGCAAGAGAGGGCACAATCAGCCCCAGCATTTT; CDR3: CASKRGHNQPQHF
J: TRBJ2-1; V: TRBV6-6; D: TRBD2; size: .; DNA: TGTGCCAGCAGTTCTTCAAAGAGCGGGAGCAATGAGCAGTTCTTC; CDR3: CASSSSKSGSNEQFF
J: TRBJ1-1; V: TRBV5-4; D: .; size: once; DNA: TGTGCCAGCAGCGATTGGGGGAGGAACGGGGCTGCTTTCTTT; CDR3: CASSDWGRNGAAFF
J: TRBJ2-3; V: TRBV5-4; D: TRBD2; size: .; DNA: TGTGCCAGCAGCTTGACTAGCGGGGGGGCCGGCGATACGCAGTATTTT; CDR3: CASSLTSGGAGDTQYF
J: TRBJ1-1; V: TRBV9; D: .; size: .; DNA: TGTGCCAGCAGCGTACTAGGACAGATGAACACTGAAGCTTTCTTT; CDR3: CASSVLGQMNTEAFF
J: TRBJ1-5; V: TRBV19; D: TRBD1; size: .; DNA: TGTGGGGCAGGGGGCGACGGTCCCCTTAGCAATCAGCCCCAGCATTTT; CDR3: CGAGGDGPLSNQPQHF
J: TRBJ1-2; V: TRBV9; D: .; size: .; DNA: TGTGCCAGCAGCCCCTCTTACGGGGCTAACTATGGCTACACCTTC; CDR3: CASSPSYGANYGYTF
J: TRBJ2-7; V: TRBV12-5; D: .; size: once; DNA: TGTGCTAGTGGTTTCGAAGTGGGGGGAGGATTCTACGAGCAGTACTTC; CDR3: CASGFEVGGGFYEQYF
J: TRBJ2-2; V: TRBV9; D: .; size: few; DNA: TGTGCCAGCAGCCTGGGACTCAAATTCACCGGGGAGCTGTTTTTT; CDR3: CASSLGLKFTGELFF
J: TRBJ1-1; V: TRBV2; D: .; size: .; DNA: TGTGCCAGCAGTACCCAACGCTTAGCCGGGGAAGCTTTCTTT; CDR3: CASSTQRLAGEAFF
J: TRBJ1-2; V: TRBV5-1; D: TRBD1; size: .; DNA: TGCGCCAGCAGCTTGGACAGGGGGGATATATGGGGCTACACCTTC; CDR3: CASSLDRGDIWGYTF
J: TRBJ1-2; V: TRBV7-8; D: TRBD1; size: .; DNA: TGTGCCAGCAGGTCCGAGACAGGGTATGGCTACACCTTC; CDR3: CASRSETGYGYTF
J: TRBJ2-7; V: TRBV19; D: TRBD2; size: .; DNA: TGTGCCTCAAGGTTGCAGAACGGGAGGTACGAGCAGTACTTC; CDR3: CASRLQNGRYEQYF
J: TRBJ2-6; V: TRBV9; D: TRBD2; size: .; DNA: TGTGCCAGCTCCCAGGTCGGGGGGGCAGCTGGGGCCAACGTCCTGACTTTC; CDR3: CASSQVGGAAGANVLTF
J: TRBJ2-1; V: TRBV7-8; D: TRBD2; size: .; DNA: TGTGCCAGCAGCTTAGCCCGACTAGCGGGAATTTACAATGAGCAGTTCTTC; CDR3: CASSLARLAGIYNEQFF
J: TRBJ2-3; V: TRBV11-2; D: .; size: many; DNA: TGTGCCAGCAGCTTAGCGTTCGGACTAAACACAGATACGCAGTATTTT; CDR3: CASSLAFGLNTDTQYF
J: TRBJ2-7; V: TRBV19; D: TRBD1; size: .; DNA: TGTGCCAGTAGTATAGGAGGGTCCAGGGGGAAGAACGAGCAGTACTTC; CDR3: CASSIGGSRGKNEQYF
J: TRBJ2-1; V: TRBV11-2; D: .; size: .; DNA: TGTGCCAGCAGCTTAGCCCTAGGCCACCAGGAGCAGTTCTTC; CDR3: CASSLALGHQEQFF
J: TRBJ1-2; V: TRBV5-1; D: TRBD1; size: .; DNA: TGCGCCAGCAGCTTCACCTGGACAGGGGATGGCTACACCTTC; CDR3: CASSFTWTGDGYTF
J: TRBJ1-4; V: TRBV27; D: .; size: .; DNA: TGTGCCAGCAGTGCACTCGCAACTAATGAAAAACTGTTTTTT; CDR3: CASSALATNEKLFF
J: TRBJ2-1; V: TRBV11-3; D: .; size: .; DNA: TGTGCCAGCAACTTGGGGCTAGTGGATGAGCAGTTCTTC; CDR3: CASNLGLVDEQFF
J: TRBJ1-1; V: TRBV19; D: TRBD1; size: .; DNA: TGTGCCAGTAGTTCTTCCGGGACAGGCGAGACTGAAGCTTTCTTT; CDR3: CASSSSGTGETEAFF
J: TRBJ2-5; V: TRBV11-2; D: .; size: .; DNA: TGTGCCAGCAGCCACTTCGACTCCAGCGATCAAGAGACCCAGTACTTC; CDR3: CASSHFDSSDQETQYF
J: TRBJ1-3; V: TRBV2; D: .; size: once; DNA: TGTGCCAGCAGTGCTACGTCTGCCGCCCCGAACACCATATATTTT; CDR3: CASSATSAAPNTIYF
J: TRBJ1-5; V: TRBV7-8; D: TRBD1; size: .; DNA: TGTGCCAGCAGCAGGTCAGGGGGCGCGCGCAATCAGCCCCAGCATTTT; CDR3: CASSRSGGARNQPQHF
J: TRBJ2-6; V: TRBV7-9; D: .; size: .; DNA: TGTGCCAGCAGCTTACTGGAGAACGTCCTGACTTTC; CDR3: CASSLLENVLTF